This T cell receptor (beta chain) was profiled in a study of T cell repertoires in cytomegalovirus infection. TCRdb called the reads again in MiXCR, with one record for every CDR3 protein. The sample has approximately 700,000 distinct CDR3 sequences; about 40% are singletons. This clonotype was counted a few times. Its cognate antigen is unknown. Notes on the study in general: The ex vivo response was dominated by HLA-C-restricted CMV-specific TCR beta clonotypes.

Trimming took 4 bases from V and 4 from J, leaving 17 bases between them. CDR3 length equals 16 residues. Germline V gene sequence: CDR1 SGHAT, CDR2 FQNNGV. Sample: PBMCs. The receptor was derived from a human donor in good health (CMV status not recorded). Some clones in this sample may be carry-over from other donors' samples. V gene TRBV11-2 combines with J gene TRBJ2-1, with D possibly being TRBD1 or TRBD2 (5 bases each). Here the CDR3 reads CASSSLEGPEYNEQFF. As DNA, the CDR3 is TGTGCCAGCAGCTCCCTCGAGGGACCGGAATACAATGAGCAGTTCTTC.